Listed below are T cell receptor beta chains from one sample, sequenced in a study of blood T cell repertoires in COVID-19. Sequencing was performed with immunoSEQ multiplex PCR; in TCRdb, only in-frame clones are kept and a portion is missing. The table includes just over 250,000 clones, about 81% detected once. Material: PBMCs or T cells enriched from blood (not recorded which). These receptors were collected from a man aged 25 to 40 with acute COVID-19. Each CDR3 is given with its conserved first and last residue. The D gene is left open where the match is weak. A row's size may be missing; if present it is once, few, many or a size class.

NA	TRBJ1-6	NA	TRBV7-9	CASSGEGSYNSPLHF	TGTGCCAGCAGTGGAGAGGGCTCCTATAATTCACCCCTCCACTTT
NA	TRBJ1-5	NA	TRBV28	CASGKGFGKNSNQPQHF	TGTGCCAGCGGAAAGGGATTCGGGAAAAATAGCAATCAGCCCCAGCATTTT
NA	TRBJ1-3	NA	TRBV21-1	CASSKCGLSGNTIYF	TGTGCCAGCAGCAAATGCGGCCTCTCTGGAAACACCATATATTTT
NA	TRBJ1-3	NA	TRBV7-2	CASSLRGGVTGNTIYF	TGTGCCAGCAGCCTTCGGGGGGGCGTCACTGGAAACACCATATATTTT
NA	TRBJ1-1	NA	TRBV19	CASIMNTEAFF	TGTGCCAGTATCATGAACACTGAAGCTTTCTTT
NA	TRBJ1-1	NA	TRBV12-3/TRBV12-4	CASTQGSGTEAFF	TGTGCCAGCACCCAGGGGTCGGGCACTGAAGCTTTCTTT
NA	TRBJ2-3	NA	TRBV9	CASSAGIWRASTDTQYF	TGTGCCAGCAGCGCCGGGATATGGCGGGCAAGCACAGATACGCAGTATTTT
once	TRBJ1-1	NA	TRBV6-6	CASSYRGSNTEAFF	TGTGCCAGCAGTTATAGGGGGAGTAACACTGAAGCTTTCTTT
once	TRBJ1-4	NA	TRBV15	CATSRDAGSVEKLFF	TGTGCCACCAGCAGAGATGCTGGCAGCGTAGAAAAACTGTTTTTT
NA	TRBJ2-4	TRBD2	TRBV18	CASSAQRGARRGNIQYF	TGTGCCAGCTCAGCCCAGCGGGGGGCGAGGCGGGGAAACATTCAGTACTTC
NA	TRBJ1-6	NA	TRBV6-5	CASSYSGLPGSPLHF	TGTGCCAGCAGTTACTCTGGACTCCCCGGGTCACCCCTCCACTTT
few	TRBJ1-2	NA	TRBV24-1	CATSDLASNYGYTF	TGTGCCACCAGTGATCTGGCAAGTAACTATGGCTACACCTTC
NA	TRBJ1-5	TRBD1	TRBV28	CASRGDRLQPQHF	TGTGCCAGCAGAGGGGACAGGTTGCAGCCCCAGCATTTT
NA	TRBJ2-2	NA	TRBV5-4	CASSLPGRVSTGELFF	TGTGCCAGCAGCTTGCCGGGCAGGGTGAGCACCGGGGAGCTGTTTTTT
NA	TRBJ2-1	TRBD2	TRBV6-5	CASSQSGGRYEQFF	TGTGCCAGCAGCCAATCGGGGGGGCGTTATGAGCAGTTCTTC
NA	TRBJ2-1	TRBD1	TRBV5-1	CASSGDSSYNEQFF	TGCGCCAGCAGCGGGGACAGCTCCTACAATGAGCAGTTCTTC
NA	TRBJ1-5	NA	TRBV21-1	CASSKVYHRGKQPQHF	TGTGCCAGCAGCAAAGTCTACCACAGGGGCAAGCAGCCCCAGCATTTT
NA	TRBJ2-3	NA	TRBV5-1	CASSPDTAGGSQYF	TGTGCCAGCAGCCCGGACACTGCAGGGGGGTCGCAGTATTTT
NA	TRBJ2-5	TRBD2	TRBV7-2	CASSALSGGARETQYF	TGTGCCAGCAGCGCCCTTAGCGGGGGGGCCCGTGAGACCCAGTACTTC
once	TRBJ2-2	TRBD1	TRBV5-1	CASSTGDGTGELFF	TGCGCCAGCAGTACAGGGGATGGAACCGGGGAGCTGTTTTTT
NA	TRBJ2-1	NA	TRBV7-6	CASSRRTAWDEQFF	TGTGCCAGCAGCCGCCGGACTGCCTGGGATGAGCAGTTCTTC
NA	TRBJ2-2	TRBD2	TRBV24-1	CATRFGGSDTGELFF	TGTGCCACCCGATTTGGCGGGAGCGACACCGGGGAGCTGTTTTTT
NA	TRBJ1-5	TRBD1	TRBV9	CASSVGDRADQPQHF	TGTGCCAGCAGCGTAGGGGACAGGGCCGATCAGCCCCAGCATTTT
NA	TRBJ2-1	TRBD2	TRBV9	CASSKRALAGDNEQFF	TGTGCCAGCAGCAAAAGAGCACTAGCGGGAGACAATGAGCAGTTCTTC
NA	TRBJ1-2	NA	TRBV2	CASIGELGGGYTF	TGTGCCAGCATAGGGGAATTGGGAGGTGGCTACACCTTC
NA	TRBJ2-2	NA	TRBV19	CASRPGTRDTGELFF	TGTGCCAGTAGGCCGGGGACAAGGGACACCGGGGAGCTGTTTTTT
NA	TRBJ2-1	NA	TRBV3-1/TRBV3-2	CASSQDPDNEQFF	TGTGCCAGCAGCCAAGATCCGGACAATGAGCAGTTCTTC
NA	TRBJ2-3	TRBD1	TRBV9	CASSMLPGQGDDTQYF	TGTGCCAGCAGCATGCTACCGGGACAGGGCGATGATACGCAGTATTTT
NA	TRBJ2-2	NA	TRBV11-2	CASSLIGGQGANTGELFF	TGTGCCAGCAGCTTAATAGGGGGGCAGGGGGCGAACACCGGGGAGCTGTTTTTT
NA	TRBJ1-1	NA	TRBV2	CARTSGGFEGTEAFF	TGTGCCAGGACCTCCGGAGGCTTTGAGGGCACTGAAGCTTTCTTT
NA	TRBJ1-2	TRBD1	TRBV27	CASSFYGTGDYHGYTF	TGTGCCAGCAGTTTTTACGGGACAGGGGATTACCATGGCTACACCTTC
once	TRBJ2-1	TRBD2	TRBV7-7	CASSPGLAGEQFF	TGTGCTAGCAGCCCAGGACTAGCAGGTGAGCAGTTCTTC
NA	TRBJ1-2	TRBD1	TRBV4-1	CASSRSSGQGEGYTF	TGCGCCAGCAGCCGGTCGAGCGGACAGGGCGAAGGCTACACCTTC
NA	TRBJ1-6	NA	TRBV19	CASSLQGSWNSPLHF	TGTGCCAGTAGTCTACAGGGTAGTTGGAATTCACCCCTCCACTTT
NA	TRBJ2-1	TRBD2	TRBV11-1	CASSPKPQREGMLQFF	TGTGCCAGCAGCCCGAAGCCGCAGCGGGAGGGCATGTTGCAGTTCTTC
once	TRBJ1-1	NA	TRBV28	CASSSPLGAFF	TGTGCCAGCAGTTCCCCGCTCGGAGCTTTCTTT
NA	TRBJ2-3	TRBD1	TRBV5-1	CASSLGQGRTDTQYF	TGCGCCAGCAGCTTGGGACAGGGTAGGACAGATACGCAGTATTTT
NA	TRBJ1-1	TRBD1	TRBV5-1	CASSLAAGGNTEAFF	TGCGCCAGCAGCTTGGCGGCAGGGGGGAACACTGAAGCTTTCTTT
NA	TRBJ1-2	TRBD1	TRBV5-1	CASARPGQGAGYTF	TGCGCCAGCGCCCGTCCGGGACAGGGGGCTGGCTACACCTTC
NA	TRBJ2-1	NA	TRBV5-1	CASSFGGNEQFF	TGTGCCAGCAGCTTCGGTGGCAATGAGCAGTTCTTC
NA	TRBJ1-4	NA	TRBV9	CASSARTDFNEKLFF	TGTGCCAGCAGCGCCCGGACAGATTTTAATGAAAAACTGTTTTTT
NA	TRBJ1-3	NA	TRBV29-1	CSVDTGMGNTIYF	TGCAGCGTTGACACAGGGATGGGAAACACCATATATTTT
NA	TRBJ1-1	NA	TRBV12-3/TRBV12-4	CASSVNSFEAFF	TGTGCCAGCAGTGTAAACAGCTTTGAAGCTTTCTTT
once	TRBJ2-3	TRBD1	TRBV18	CASSDRGDTQYF	TGTGCCAGCTCAGACAGGGGAGATACGCAGTATTTT
NA	TRBJ1-6	NA	TRBV7-2	CASSLGRQGNSPLHF	TGTGCCAGCAGCTTAGGACGGCAGGGCAATTCACCCCTCCACTTT